This entry concerns a single T cell receptor (beta chain). Original processing notes: Estimation of nucleated cell counts was performed using reference gene primer amplification. Assay used: immunoSEQ multiplex PCR; TCRdb lists only in-frame clones, some missing. The DNA gave D and trimming, while V, J and clone size come from that table. This table has roughly 97,000 clones, approximately 76% appearing once. CDR1 is SNHLY, CDR2 FYNNEI, per germline. With 10 bases removed from V and 2 bases from J, the gap between germline ends came to 17 bases. CDR3 length: 15 amino acids. The source of the sample is a study of blood T cell repertoires in COVID-19. Study context: Sites in the United States, Italy and Spain provided acute and convalescent COVID-19 samples. T cells, B-cell-depleted T cells, or PBMCs supplied cDNA or gDNA.

The chain has TRBV2 and TRBJ1-4; D unresolved. The clonotype was recovered from a man between 70 and 80 years old with acute or convalescent COVID-19. Sequenced: peripheral blood. The CDR3 region is CATEDREYTNEKLFF. CDR3 sequence (DNA): TGTGCCACGGAGGACCGGGAATACACTAATGAAAAACTGTTTTTT.